This T cell receptor (beta chain) was retrieved from a study of T cells in Graves' hyperthyroidism and ophthalmopathy. This CDR3 is 14 amino acids long. Looked up from germline, CDR1 is SEHNR and CDR2 is FQNEAQ (reference sequence). Trimming shortened V by 8 bases and J by 0 bases, and 10 bases separated the two germline ends. Lactation, pregnancy, other autoimmune disease or uncontrolled infection excluded patients. TCR beta CDR3 sequences were amplified from RNA transcripts. Initially, a first-round RT-PCR of the TCR CDR3 employed the HTBI primer set. Via MiXCR, TCRdb re-called the multiplex PCR reads, giving one row per CDR3 protein. The sample comprises roughly 570,000 distinct CDR3 sequences, around 42% of which are singletons, and 7.5% to 8.5% rests with the top ten.

The sequencing input was peripheral blood or thyroid tissue (not recorded which). This rearrangement joins TRBV7-9 to TRBJ2-2; TRBD2 might be the D (6 bases). This receptor was obtained from a woman aged 18-30 years with Graves' hyperthyroidism. DNA of the CDR3: TGTGCCAGCTCACGCGGGGCGAACACCGGGGAGCTGTTTTTT. Amino acid sequence: CASSRGANTGELFF.